This entry lists 19 T cell receptor beta chains sequenced from one sample in a study of CD8 T cells in Susac syndrome. The authors reverse transcribed roughly 0.5 to 1 ug RNA with random hexamers. TCRdb reprocessed the immunoSEQ multiplex PCR reads with MiXCR, giving one entry per CDR3 protein. The sample has 150,000 to 250,000 distinct CDR3 sequences, 90% to 95% seen once. The sample consisted of CD4+ T cells from PBMCs. These TCRs come from a human donor with multiple sclerosis.

The table lists this clonotype with a count of one. The chain links TRBV5-1 to TRBJ2-5; D call uncertain. The germline CDR1 and CDR2 sequences are SGHRS and YFSETQ. The CDR3 runs 15 residues. V lost 4 bases, J lost 2 bases, and 15 bases lay in between. CDR3 sequence (DNA): TGCGCCAGCAGCCTTGCTTCAAGGAAACAAGAGACCCAGTACTTC. This sequence encodes CASSLASRKQETQYF.

The chain employs TRBV9 and TRBJ1-1; D might be TRBD1 (5 bases). With 0 bases removed from V and 4 bases from J, the gap between germline ends came to 13 bases. Germline-derived CDR1 and CDR2 are SGDLS and YYNGEE. The CDR3 contains 15 residues. This CDR3 reads CASSVEGREGTEAFF. As DNA, the CDR3 is TGTGCCAGCAGCGTAGAGGGCAGGGAAGGCACTGAAGCTTTCTTT.

The J gene is TRBJ2-3, the V gene TRBV19, with a tentative D call TRBD1 (6 bases). CDR1 is LNHDA, CDR2 SQIVND, per germline (reference sequence). V gave up 7 bases and J gave up 0 bases, with 11 bases separating them. The CDR3 covers 14 residues. The CDR3 here is CASNRAASTDTQYF. CDR3 coding DNA: TGTGCCAGTAACAGGGCCGCTAGCACAGATACGCAGTATTTT.

The J gene is TRBJ2-1, the V gene TRBV9; 9 nucleotides agree with TRBD2. The trim removed 0 bases at V and 5 bases at J, leaving 9 bases unmatched. The CDR3 is made up of 17 amino acids. The germline gives CDR1 SGDLS, CDR2 YYNGEE. The CDR3 DNA is TGTGCCAGCAGCGTAGGGAGTAGCGGGAGACTCAACAATGAGCAGTTCTTC. Amino acid sequence: CASSVGSSGRLNNEQFF.

The V gene is TRBV19, the J gene TRBJ2-1, with D perhaps being TRBD1 or TRBD2 (5 bases each). The V end was cut by 6 bases, the J end by 3 bases, with 9 bases between. Per germline, CDR1 LNHDA and CDR2 SQIVND (reference sequence). This CDR3 spans 13 amino acids. The CDR3, as DNA: TGTGCCAGTAGACAGGACTTCTACAATGAGCAGTTCTTC. This sequence encodes CASRQDFYNEQFF.

The V gene is TRBV6-1, the J gene TRBJ2-7; 11 nucleotides match TRBD2. The V segment lost 5 bases and the J segment 4 bases; nucleotides outside the gene matches: 16. The CDR3 runs 18 residues. Germline V CDR1 and CDR2: MNHNS, SASEGT. In nucleotides, the CDR3 is TGTGCCAGCAGTCTAGATTCGGTCGGGACTAGCGGATCTTACGAGCAGTACTTC. This codes for CASSLDSVGTSGSYEQYF.

This rearrangement joins TRBV18 to TRBJ2-7; D is unresolved. Germline loops: CDR1 KGHSH, CDR2 LQKENI. V lost 3 bases, J lost 7 bases, and 19 bases lay in between. The CDR3 totals 15 residues. The CDR3 spells CASSPFDETTEEQYF. The DNA for the CDR3 is TGTGCCAGCTCACCCTTCGACGAGACCACGGAGGAGCAGTACTTC.

The chain recombines TRBV12-3 or TRBV12-4 with TRBJ1-1, with a tentative D call TRBD1 (5 bases). The length of the CDR3 is 13 residues. Trimming shortened V by 2 bases and J by 2 bases, and 6 bases separated the two germline ends. The CDR3 loop reads CASSLRDNTEAFF. DNA for the CDR3: TGTGCCAGCAGTTTAAGGGACAACACTGAAGCTTTCTTT.

The rearrangement links TRBV19 to TRBJ1-2; tentative D call: TRBD1 (6 bases). Germline CDR1 is LNHDA and CDR2 is SQIVND (reference sequence). The CDR3 has 12 amino acids. Trimming left V 9 bases short and J 7 bases short, with 15 bases between. DNA for the CDR3: TGTGCCAGCCAAGACAGGCCGCCTGGCTACACCTTC. Its translation: CASQDRPPGYTF.

The gene calls are TRBV3-1 and TRBJ2-5; 8 positions agree with TRBD2. The germline gives CDR1 LGHDT, CDR2 YNNKEL (reference sequence). With V trimmed by 2 bases and J by 5 bases, 4 bases remained unmatched. The CDR3 is made up of 14 amino acids. The CDR3 reads CASSQRGGAETQYF. In nucleotides, the CDR3 is TGTGCCAGCAGCCAACGGGGGGGCGCGGAGACCCAGTACTTC.

The chain employs TRBV9 and TRBJ2-1; 7 positions match TRBD2. The CDR3 totals 18 residues. The V gene's germline CDR1 is SGDLS and CDR2 YYNGEE. With 0 bases clipped from V and 1 base from J, the junction kept 10 bases outside the gene matches. Here the CDR3 reads CASSVDLDRDYSYNEQFF. The DNA for the CDR3 is TGTGCCAGCAGCGTAGATCTAGACCGGGACTATTCCTACAATGAGCAGTTCTTC.

This chain uses TRBV7-6 with TRBJ1-5; D not resolved. CDR3 length: 14 residues. Germline-derived CDR1 and CDR2 are SGHVS and FNYEAQ. V was clipped by 4 bases and J by 6 bases, with 13 bases between them. The CDR3 bases are TGTGCCAGCAGCTCGGGCCTTCCAAGTCAGCCCCAGCATTTT. Protein product: CASSSGLPSQPQHF.

This rearrangement joins TRBV30 to TRBJ2-7; the D gene is possibly TRBD2 (6 bases). V lost 3 bases, J lost 6 bases, and 15 bases lay in between. In germline, CDR1 is GTSNPN, CDR2 SVGIG (reference sequence). The CDR3 is made up of 13 amino acids. The CDR3 nucleotides are TGTGCCTGGAGCGCGGGATGGACGGGCGAGCAGTACTTC. Amino acid sequence: CAWSAGWTGEQYF. The full variable domain, in which reference TRBV30 and TRBJ2-7 provide the parts outside the CDR3, is SQTIHQWPATLVQPVGSPLSLECTVEGTSNPNLYWYRQAAGRGLQLLFYSVGIGQISSEVPQNLSASRPQDRQFILSSKKLLLSDSGFYLCAWSAGWTGEQYFGPGTRLTVT.

The chain joins TRBV29-1 to TRBJ2-1; 9 positions agree with TRBD2. V trimming: 4 bases; J trimming: 3 bases; junction bases outside the gene matches: 7. Germline CDR1 and CDR2: SQVTM and ANQGSEA. CDR3 length: 15 amino acids. The CDR3 DNA reads TGCAGCGTTGCCGCCTCTAGCGGGGACTACAATGAGCAGTTCTTC. It translates to CSVAASSGDYNEQFF.

The chain uses TRBV2 and TRBJ2-7; the D is unclear. CDR3 size: 14 residues. Looked up from germline, CDR1 is SNHLY and CDR2 is FYNNEI. Trimming left V 6 bases short and J 2 bases short, with 14 bases between. The CDR3 loop reads CASSPSGATYEQYF. CDR3 coding DNA: TGTGCCAGCAGCCCATCCGGCGCGACCTACGAGCAGTACTTC.

As concerns this clonotype: A read error may produce the germline difference seen at one junction end. The gene calls are TRBV9 and TRBJ2-7; 8 bases fit TRBD1. The germline V gene has CDR1 SGDLS and CDR2 YYNGEE. CDR3 length equals 13 residues. The CDR3 region is CASSGYGQGPSHF. The CDR3 DNA reads TGTGCCAGCAGCGGGTACGGACAGGGCCCATCTCACTTC.

The J gene is TRBJ1-6, the V gene TRBV6-6; D is unclear. Trimming shortened V by 7 bases and J by 9 bases, and 13 bases separated the two germline ends. Germline values: CDR1 MNHNY, CDR2 SVGAGI (reference sequence). This CDR3 contains 13 residues. The CDR3 spells CASTVPRVSPLHF. The CDR3 DNA reads as TGTGCCAGCACCGTACCGAGGGTTTCACCCCTCCACTTT.

The chain carries TRBV6-2 or TRBV6-3 and TRBJ2-7; the match to TRBD2 covers 10 bases. Per germline, CDR1 MNHEY and CDR2 SVGEGT. V lost 6 bases, J lost 0 bases, and 5 bases stayed unmatched. The CDR3 is 15 amino acids. CDR3: CASRKTSGHSYEQYF. The CDR3 bases are TGTGCCAGCAGGAAGACTAGCGGGCACTCCTACGAGCAGTACTTC.

This clonotype came up a few times. V gene TRBV20-1 combines with J gene TRBJ1-1; 8 positions match TRBD1. J lost 5 bases, V lost 5 bases, and 7 bases had no gene match. The CDR3 is made up of 13 amino acids. Germline V gene sequence: CDR1 DFQATT, CDR2 SNEGSKA (reference sequence). The CDR3 DNA sequence: TGCAGTGCTGGCGGGACAGGAGGGACTGAAGCTTTCTTT. Encoded protein: CSAGGTGGTEAFF.